This is a list of T cell receptor beta chains from one sample in a study of blood T cell repertoires in COVID-19. Libraries were prepared by immunoSEQ multiplex PCR; TCRdb keeps only in-frame clonotypes and omits some of them. The sample lists 70,000 to 95,000 clones, 85% to 95% occurring once. Specimen: peripheral blood. The receptors shown here come from a woman in her fifties or sixties with active COVID-19. CDR3s include the opening cysteine and the closing phenylalanine or tryptophan. Each record gives: J gene, V gene, clone size, D gene, CDR3 DNA, CDR3 protein. The D gene is left open where the match is weak. The listing skips clone size in some rows; elsewhere it reads once, few, many or a size class.

TRBJ1-4 TRBV11-2 NA NA TGTGCCAGCAGCTTAGGGGTCGGGGGTAATGAAAAACTGTTTTTT CASSLGVGGNEKLFF
TRBJ1-3 TRBV5-1 NA NA TGCGCCAGCAGCTTGCAGTCGGGAAACACCATATATTTT CASSLQSGNTIYF
TRBJ2-2 TRBV5-4 NA NA TGTGCCAGCAGCCCATTGAGGGCCGGATCGAACACCGGGGAGCTGTTTTTT CASSPLRAGSNTGELFF
TRBJ1-3 TRBV6-5 NA TRBD1 TGTGCCAGCAGGACAGGGCAATCTGGAAACACCATATATTTT CASRTGQSGNTIYF
TRBJ1-1 TRBV6-5 NA NA TGTGCCAGCAGTTACGGCGCAGGGGTGAACACTGAAGCTTTCTTT CASSYGAGVNTEAFF
TRBJ2-1 TRBV27 NA TRBD2 TGTGCCAGCACTGGGGGGGGTTCCAATGAGCAGTTCTTC CASTGGGSNEQFF
TRBJ1-2 TRBV20-1 NA NA TGCAGTGCTAGGGCCTATGGCTACACCTTC CSARAYGYTF
TRBJ1-2 TRBV28 NA NA TGTGCCAGCAGTTTGGGGGGGTCCCGGGAAGGCTACACCTTC CASSLGGSREGYTF
TRBJ1-5 TRBV10-3 NA NA TGTGCCATCAGTGAGTCGCCGGGTAATAGCAATCAGCCCCAGCATTTT CAISESPGNSNQPQHF
TRBJ2-7 TRBV6-5 NA TRBD2 TGTGCCAGCAGTATGGGGGGAGCGGGACCCTACGAGCAGTACTTC CASSMGGAGPYEQYF
TRBJ2-7 TRBV6-5 NA TRBD1 TGTGCCAGCAGTTACTCGACAGGGCGACGCTACGAGCAGTACTTC CASSYSTGRRYEQYF
TRBJ2-5 TRBV29-1 few NA TGCAGCGTTGAAGCCCACCCCGGAGAGACCCAGTACTTC CSVEAHPGETQYF
TRBJ2-7 TRBV30 NA NA TGTGCCTGGAGTGACAGTCCCCCGGACGAGCAGTACTTC CAWSDSPPDEQYF
TRBJ2-5 TRBV19 NA TRBD2 TGTGCCAGTAGTATTTTAGCGGGACCCCAGACCCAGTACTTC CASSILAGPQTQYF
TRBJ1-5 TRBV4-1 NA NA TGCGCCAGCAGCCAAGAGGGGGCTTACAGCAATCAGCCCCAGCATTTT CASSQEGAYSNQPQHF
TRBJ1-1 TRBV5-5 NA TRBD1 TGTGCCAGCAGCGGGGGGACAGGGGTGGGCACTGAAGCTTTCTTT CASSGGTGVGTEAFF
TRBJ2-1 TRBV12-3/TRBV12-4 NA TRBD2 TGTGCCAGCAAAGGACTAGCGGGCGATGAGCAGTTCTTC CASKGLAGDEQFF
TRBJ2-1 TRBV11-3 NA NA TGTGCCAGCAGCTTTGGCAGGGGATGGAATGAGCAGTTCTTC CASSFGRGWNEQFF
TRBJ2-2 TRBV5-6 few TRBD1 TGTGCCAGCAGCGGGGACAGAGGGGCAACCGGGGAGCTGTTTTTT CASSGDRGATGELFF
TRBJ2-1 TRBV7-3 NA TRBD2 TGTGCCAGCAGCTTAAGTCTCGGGGGGGATGAGCAGTTCTTC CASSLSLGGDEQFF
TRBJ1-4 TRBV28 NA TRBD1 TGTGCCAGCAGTTTATTAGGGACAGGGACTAATGAAAAACTGTTTTTT CASSLLGTGTNEKLFF
TRBJ2-7 TRBV5-6 NA TRBD1 TGTGCCAGCAGCCGGGACAGGGAATCCGAGCAGTACTTC CASSRDRESEQYF
TRBJ2-7 TRBV28 NA NA TGTGCCAGCAGTTTCGCGGGAATTTCCTACGAGCAGTACTTC CASSFAGISYEQYF
TRBJ2-2 TRBV19 NA NA TGTGCCAGTAGTGCCCTACAGGGTCACACCGGGGAGCTGTTTTTT CASSALQGHTGELFF
TRBJ2-2 TRBV5-1 NA TRBD2 TGCGCCAGCAGCTTCGGGACTAGCGGATATACCGGGGAGCTGTTTTTT CASSFGTSGYTGELFF
TRBJ1-1 TRBV10-3 NA TRBD1 TGTGCCATCAGCCCGGGACAGGCTAGGGGCACTGAAGCTTTCTTT CAISPGQARGTEAFF
TRBJ1-2 TRBV4-1 few NA TGCGCCAGCAGCCAAGCAGGGGCCCCTCGGGGCTACACCTTC CASSQAGAPRGYTF
TRBJ2-3 TRBV7-3 NA TRBD2 TGTGCCAGCAGCTTAATCAGATACCCCCTACTAGCGGGAGGAGGGACGGGCACAGATACGCAGTATTTT CASSLIRYPLLAGGGTGTDTQYF
TRBJ2-3 TRBV19 NA TRBD2 TGTGCCAGTAGTATAGTCGGGGGGGCGGAAGATACGCAGTATTTT CASSIVGGAEDTQYF
TRBJ2-3 TRBV9 NA TRBD2 TGTGCCAGCAGCCCACTAGCGGGCCTAGATACGCAGTATTTT CASSPLAGLDTQYF
TRBJ1-2 TRBV28 NA NA TGTGCCAGCAGTTCACGGACTGACCTTAACACCTTC CASSSRTDLNTF
TRBJ1-2 TRBV28 NA NA TGTGCCAGCGGTAGCCTTGCCGGTACTAACTATGGCTACACCTTC CASGSLAGTNYGYTF
TRBJ1-1 TRBV14 NA NA TGTGCCAGCAGCCAAGGGTCCCGAGGAGCTTTCTTT CASSQGSRGAFF
TRBJ2-5 TRBV4-1 NA NA TGCGCCAGCAGCCAAGCAACGAGGGTGGGGGAGACCCAGTACTTC CASSQATRVGETQYF
TRBJ1-1 TRBV10-3 NA NA TGTGCCATCAGTGAGTTACAGGCCGAAGCTTTCTTT CAISELQAEAFF
TRBJ2-1 TRBV29-1 NA TRBD2 TGCAGCGTTGCGCGACTAGCGGGAGGGCCGGGTGAGCAGTTCTTC CSVARLAGGPGEQFF
TRBJ2-7 TRBV18 once TRBD1 TGTGCCAGCTCACCAGCACAGGGGGCCTACGAGCAGTACTTC CASSPAQGAYEQYF
TRBJ1-2 TRBV28 NA NA TGTGCCAGCAGTTCGGCGACAGCTAACTATGGCTACACCTTC CASSSATANYGYTF
TRBJ1-3 TRBV19 NA NA TGTGCCAGTAGTATAGGTCAGGGCGCAGGAAACACCATATATTTT CASSIGQGAGNTIYF
TRBJ2-7 TRBV9 NA NA TGTGCCAGCAGCGTTAATACGGGAAACTACGAGCAGTACTTC CASSVNTGNYEQYF
TRBJ2-1 TRBV10-2 NA TRBD2 TGCGCCAGCAGTGTTGGACTAGCGGGGCTCGTCGACAATGAGCAGTTCTTC CASSVGLAGLVDNEQFF
TRBJ2-5 TRBV7-2 NA TRBD2 TGTGCCAGCAGCTCGGGACTAGCGGGGGGGACCCAGTACTTC CASSSGLAGGTQYF
TRBJ1-6 TRBV19 once TRBD1 TGTGCCAGTAGTTGGGACAGGGAGGGTTCACCCCTCCACTTT CASSWDREGSPLHF
TRBJ2-3 TRBV30 once NA TGTGCCTGGCGCGGGGAAGATACGCAGTATTTT CAWRGEDTQYF
TRBJ2-3 TRBV2 NA NA TGTGCCAGCACCTGGGCAAGCCCCACAGATACGCAGTATTTT CASTWASPTDTQYF
TRBJ2-1 TRBV2 few TRBD2 TGTGCCAGCAGGCCCTCGGGAGGATACAATGAGCAGTTCTTC CASRPSGGYNEQFF
TRBJ1-6 TRBV10-1 NA NA TGCGCCAGCAGTGACGGGTTTACCCTCGTGTCCTATAATTCACCCCTCCACTTT CASSDGFTLVSYNSPLHF
TRBJ2-5 TRBV19 NA NA TGTGCCAGTAGTATAAGCCTTAAAGAGACCCAGTACTTC CASSISLKETQYF
TRBJ2-7 TRBV6-5 NA NA TGTGCCAGCAGTTTAGACCGGGAGTACGAGCAGTACTTC CASSLDREYEQYF
TRBJ2-7 TRBV19 NA NA TGTGCCAGTAGTATAGATCTTCGGGACACCCAAACCCCCTACGAGCAGTACTTC CASSIDLRDTQTPYEQYF